These T cell receptor beta chains were read from a single sample in a study of OX40 agonist ivuxolimab in advanced cancers. The method was immunoSEQ multiplex PCR; TCRdb's version includes in-frame clones alone and lacks a portion of them. The data contain tens of thousands of clones, approximately 90% of them singletons. The sequences come from CD4+ or CD8+ T cells sorted from blood, collected in a trial of the OX40 agonist ivuxolimab. The receptors were gathered from an adult with an advanced solid tumor such as melanoma, head and neck, liver or kidney cancer. The conserved cysteine and the conserved F or W are not part of the CDR3 here.

>TRBJ1-4|TRBV28
ASSLSKGGTNEKLF
>TRBJ2-3|TRBV9
ASSVDGGRDTQY
>TRBJ2-3|TRBV5-6
ASSLGDRGTSGFTQY
>TRBJ2-7|TRBV5-4
ASNRGTSPSEQY
>TRBJ1-5|TRBV7-6
ASSLAGDQPQH
>TRBJ2-2|TRBV4-3
ASSFWGGGGELF
>TRBJ2-2|TRBV5-1
ASSLVAGSKTGELF
>TRBJ1-6|TRBV6-6
ASIVGAESSPLH
>TRBJ1-2|TRBV29-1
SVELFGGYGYT
>TRBJ1-5|TRBV10-2
ASSGGDQQPQH
>TRBJ1-5|TRBV30
AWSVTDSLIRNQPQH
>TRBJ1-3|TRBV28
ASRPQGTHTIY
>TRBJ2-1|TRBV28
ASSPSGDKLTNEQF
>TRBJ1-5|TRBV9
ASSVEWAGDQPQH
>TRBJ1-3|TRBV10-3
ATMGGPGNTIY
>TRBJ2-5|TRBV7-2
ASSLLGGIQETQY
>TRBJ2-7|TRBV7-9
ASSLGLAGGEQY
>TRBJ1-1|TRBV11-3
ASSLFRGTEAF
>TRBJ1-1|TRBV7-8
ASSLGRRNTEAF
>TRBJ2-7|TRBV5-1
ASGGTAYEQY
>TRBJ2-7|TRBV13
ASSSLRGSYEQY
>TRBJ2-7|TRBV11-3
ASSSGPSYEQY
>TRBJ1-2|TRBV29-1
SVEGGERGSGYT
>TRBJ2-1|TRBV27
ASSASGTSGRLSYNEQF
>TRBJ2-1|TRBV7-9
ASSLFQEAIQF
>TRBJ2-1|TRBV6-5
ASSAGDRNEQF
>TRBJ1-5|TRBV5-5
ASNLWGLAQH
>TRBJ2-1|TRBV28
ASSSTTGAVISYNEQF
>TRBJ2-7|TRBV7-6
ASSLAPEGEQY
>TRBJ2-2|TRBV7-9
ASSFGSSGSTGELF
>TRBJ1-1|TRBV30
AWSVIGGAAGAF
>TRBJ2-3|TRBV5-1
ASSAHRGGGSTDTQY
>TRBJ1-5|TRBV19
ASSLREITSNRPQH
>TRBJ1-2|TRBV27
ASSLRGAKGYT
>TRBJ1-2|TRBV5-4
ASSLAEAFNYGYT
>TRBJ1-3|TRBV5-1
ASSGTGFSGNTIY
>TRBJ1-5|TRBV4-3
ASSQDPRTGGGQPQH
>TRBJ2-7|TRBV15
ATSRDRGLAGEKKSEQY
>TRBJ1-6|TRBV6-5
ASSSTSHSNSPLH
>TRBJ2-7|TRBV10-1
ASSDGQGTYEQY
>TRBJ2-1|TRBV4-1
ASSPGLGRNEQF
>TRBJ2-1|TRBV11-2
ASSLVEQGGWDNEQF
>TRBJ2-2|TRBV5-1
ASSLEGNGELF
>TRBJ1-2|TRBV14
ASSQESGAWGYGYT
>TRBJ2-1|TRBV11-2
ASSLTSGGDEQF
>TRBJ2-2|TRBV5-6
ASSPGFATNTGELF
>TRBJ1-6|TRBV4-2
ASSQGGGRSSPLH
>TRBJ2-2|TRBV27
ASSLAGANTGELF